This T cell receptor beta chain was recovered during a study of response to subunit inactivated influenza vaccine. TCRdb re-called the RT-PCR reads with MiXCR, one entry per CDR3 protein. The profile shows hundreds of thousands of distinct CDR3 sequences, roughly 27% of them singletons. Study results and limitations: T cells newly recruited by each seasonal influenza vaccination are few, the authors suggested.

In the case of this clonotype: Its specificity is unknown.

This CDR3 has 15 amino acids. CDR1 and CDR2 (germline): MNHNS, SASEGT. The V gene end was trimmed by 7 bases and the J gene end by 3 bases; junction bases not matched to a gene: 6. V and J are TRBV6-1 and TRBJ2-2, with 9 bases matching TRBD2. This TCR derives from a man between 50 and 59 years old who received an inactivated influenza vaccine. Sequenced here: CD4+ T cells sorted from PBMCs, sampled around 5 days after vaccination. The CDR3 nucleotides are TGTGCCAGCACCCAGGGACTAGCTTACACCGGGGAGCTGTTTTTT. It translates to CASTQGLAYTGELFF.